A single T cell receptor (beta chain) is shown here with its context. Its antigen is unidentified. TCRdb re-called the 5' RACE reads and catalogs CDR3 proteins one per entry, DNA excluded. The sample has 300,000 to 500,000 distinct CDR3 sequences, and its top ten clones hold about 11%. Germline V CDR1 and CDR2: MGHDK, SYGVNS. CDR3 length equals 16 residues. The data were obtained in a study of T cells expressing NK-cell markers. As for the study in general: CD3+CD56+NKG2C+, CD3+CD56+NKG2C- and CD3+CD56-NKG2C+ T cells, once sorted, supplied the TCR beta repertoires. The sequencing cohort of eight donors included seven HCMV-seropositive individuals and one seronegative individual. The study, taken as a whole, reports: Leadership of the CD3+CD56-NKG2C+ fraction also belonged to these clonotypes in several donors. NKG2C+ dominant clonotype frequencies in six donors were roughly 1.0-8% of CD8+ T cells.

The chain employs TRBV25-1 and TRBJ2-4; TCRdb gives TRBD1 as the D gene, but with no DNA this cannot be confirmed. The clonotype originates from a woman aged 45-59 years in good health. Material for sequencing was blood T cells: a sorted CD56 or NKG2C T cell subset, CD4+ or CD8+ T cells, or bulk PBMC T cells (not recorded which). This chain's CDR3 is CASSGRGASAKNIQYF.